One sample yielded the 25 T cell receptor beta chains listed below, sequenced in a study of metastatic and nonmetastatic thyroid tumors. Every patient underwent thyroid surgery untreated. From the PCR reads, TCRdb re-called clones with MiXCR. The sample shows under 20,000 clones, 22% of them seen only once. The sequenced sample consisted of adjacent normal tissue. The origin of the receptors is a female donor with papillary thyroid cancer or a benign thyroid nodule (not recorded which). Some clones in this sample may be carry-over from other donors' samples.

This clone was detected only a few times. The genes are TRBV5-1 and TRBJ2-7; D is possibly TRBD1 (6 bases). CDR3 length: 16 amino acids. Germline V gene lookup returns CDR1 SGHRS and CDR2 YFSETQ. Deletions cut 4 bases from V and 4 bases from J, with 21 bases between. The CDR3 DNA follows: TGCGCCAGCAGCCGGAATATTGGGGGCGTCGTTTACGAGCAGTACTTC. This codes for CASSRNIGGVVYEQYF.

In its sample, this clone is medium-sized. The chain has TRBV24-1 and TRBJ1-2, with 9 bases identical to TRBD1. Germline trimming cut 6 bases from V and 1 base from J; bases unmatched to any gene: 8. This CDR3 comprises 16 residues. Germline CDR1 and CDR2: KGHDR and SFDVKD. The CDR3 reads CATSSGQGCCNYGYTF. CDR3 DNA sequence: TGTGCCACCAGTTCGGGACAGGGCTGTTGTAACTATGGCTACACCTTC.

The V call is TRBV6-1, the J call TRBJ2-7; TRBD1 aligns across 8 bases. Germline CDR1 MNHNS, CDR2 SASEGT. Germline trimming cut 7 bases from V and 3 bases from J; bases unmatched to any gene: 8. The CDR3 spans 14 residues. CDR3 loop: CASMVAGGIYEQYF. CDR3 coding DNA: TGTGCCAGCATGGTAGCAGGGGGCATCTACGAGCAGTACTTC.

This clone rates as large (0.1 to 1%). The CDR3 nucleotides are TGTGCCAGCACCCGGACATCGACCCCTTACGAGCAGTACTTC. Its protein product is CASTRTSTPYEQYF. This sequence joins TRBV6-1 and TRBJ2-7; a weak D match, TRBD1 (5 bases). Germline CDR1 MNHNS, CDR2 SASEGT. Trimming shortened V by 7 bases and J by 4 bases, and 17 bases separated the two germline ends. CDR3 length equals 14 residues.

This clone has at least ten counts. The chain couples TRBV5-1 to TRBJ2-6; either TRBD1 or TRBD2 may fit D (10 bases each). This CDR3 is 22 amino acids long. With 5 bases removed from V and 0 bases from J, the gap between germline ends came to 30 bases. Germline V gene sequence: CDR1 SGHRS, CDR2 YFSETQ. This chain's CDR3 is CASSIRDRGKREGSSGANVLTF. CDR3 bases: TGCGCCAGCAGTATCCGGGACAGGGGAAAGCGGGAGGGTTCCTCTGGGGCCAACGTCCTGACTTTC. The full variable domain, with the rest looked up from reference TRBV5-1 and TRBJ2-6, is KAGVTQTPRYLIKTRGQQVTLSCSPISGHRSVSWYQQTPGQGLQFLFEYFSETQRNKGNFPGRFSGRQFSNSRSEMNVSTLELGDSALYLCASSIRDRGKREGSSGANVLTFGAGSRLTVL.

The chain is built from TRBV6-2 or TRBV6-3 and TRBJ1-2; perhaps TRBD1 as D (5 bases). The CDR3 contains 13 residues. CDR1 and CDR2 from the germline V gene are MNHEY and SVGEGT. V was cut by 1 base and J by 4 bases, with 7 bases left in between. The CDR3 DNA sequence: TGTGCCAGCAGTTACTGGCAGGGCTATGGCTACACCTTC. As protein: CASSYWQGYGYTF.

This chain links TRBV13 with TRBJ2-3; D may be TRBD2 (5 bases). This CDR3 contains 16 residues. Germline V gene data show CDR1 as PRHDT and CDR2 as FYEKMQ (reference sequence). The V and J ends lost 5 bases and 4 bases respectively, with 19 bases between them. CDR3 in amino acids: CASSTRYDTRPDTQYF. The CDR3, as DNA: TGTGCCAGCAGCACCCGGTATGATACTAGACCAGATACGCAGTATTTT.

DNA for the CDR3: TGTGCCAGCAGCACCCGAGGATGGGGACTAGCGGGAGATACGCAGTATTTT. It translates to CASSTRGWGLAGDTQYF. This chain connects TRBV11-2 to TRBJ2-3; 12 bases map to TRBD2. The CDR3 is 17 amino acids. V was clipped by 5 bases and J by 5 bases; unmatched bases: 11. Germline values: CDR1 SGHAT, CDR2 FQNNGV. Variable domain in full (rest from reference TRBV11-2 and TRBJ2-3): EAGVAQSPRYKIIEKRQSVAFWCNPISGHATLYWYQQILGQGPKLLIQFQNNGVVDDSQLPKDRFSAERLKGVDSTLKIQPAKLEDSAVYLCASSTRGWGLAGDTQYFGPGTRLTVL.

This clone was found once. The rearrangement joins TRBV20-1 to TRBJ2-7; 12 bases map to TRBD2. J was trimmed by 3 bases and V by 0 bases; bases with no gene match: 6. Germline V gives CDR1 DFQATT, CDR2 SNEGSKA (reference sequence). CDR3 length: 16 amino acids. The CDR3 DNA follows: TGCAGTGCTAGAGACCAACGGACTAGCGGGGTCTACGAGCAGTACTTC. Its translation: CSARDQRTSGVYEQYF.

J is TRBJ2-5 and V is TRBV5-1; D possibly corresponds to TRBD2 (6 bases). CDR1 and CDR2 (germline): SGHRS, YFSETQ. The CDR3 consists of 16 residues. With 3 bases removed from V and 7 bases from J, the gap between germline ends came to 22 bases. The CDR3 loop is CASSSSSGTAPRTQYF. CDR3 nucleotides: TGCGCCAGCAGCTCATCGTCCGGGACTGCGCCAAGGACCCAGTACTTC.

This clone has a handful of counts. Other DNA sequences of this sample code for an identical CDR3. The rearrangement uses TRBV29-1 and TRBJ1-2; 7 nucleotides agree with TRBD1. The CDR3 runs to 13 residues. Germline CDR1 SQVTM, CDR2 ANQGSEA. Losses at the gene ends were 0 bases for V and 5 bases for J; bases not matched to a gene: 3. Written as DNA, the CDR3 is TGCAGCGTTGAAGAGGCAGGGGGTTATGGCTACACCTTC. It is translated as CSVEEAGGYGYTF.

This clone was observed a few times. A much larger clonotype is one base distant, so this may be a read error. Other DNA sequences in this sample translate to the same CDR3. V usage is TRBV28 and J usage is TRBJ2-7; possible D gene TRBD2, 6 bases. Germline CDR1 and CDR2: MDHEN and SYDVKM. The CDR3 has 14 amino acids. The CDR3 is CASSPLLGRYEQYF. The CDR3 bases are TGTGCCAGCAGTCCCCTTTTGGGGAGGTACGAACAGTACTTC.

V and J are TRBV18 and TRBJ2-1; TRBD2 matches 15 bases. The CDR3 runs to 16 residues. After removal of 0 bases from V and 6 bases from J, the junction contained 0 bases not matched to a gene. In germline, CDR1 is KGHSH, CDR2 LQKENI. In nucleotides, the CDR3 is TGTGCCAGCTCACCACCGGGACTAGCGGGGGGCAATGAGCAGTTCTTC. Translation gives CASSPPGLAGGNEQFF.

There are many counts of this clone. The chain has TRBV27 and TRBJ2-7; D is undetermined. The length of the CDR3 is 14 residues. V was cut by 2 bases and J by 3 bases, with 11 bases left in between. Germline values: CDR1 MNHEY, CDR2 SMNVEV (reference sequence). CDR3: CASSLRVPNYEQYF. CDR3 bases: TGTGCCAGCAGTTTACGAGTACCAAACTACGAGCAGTACTTC.

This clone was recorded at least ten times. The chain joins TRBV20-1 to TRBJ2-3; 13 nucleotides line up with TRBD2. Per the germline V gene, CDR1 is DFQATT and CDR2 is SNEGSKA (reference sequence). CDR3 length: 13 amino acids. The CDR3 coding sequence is TGCAGGGCAACTAGCGGGAGGGCAGATACGCAGTATTTT. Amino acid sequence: CRATSGRADTQYF.

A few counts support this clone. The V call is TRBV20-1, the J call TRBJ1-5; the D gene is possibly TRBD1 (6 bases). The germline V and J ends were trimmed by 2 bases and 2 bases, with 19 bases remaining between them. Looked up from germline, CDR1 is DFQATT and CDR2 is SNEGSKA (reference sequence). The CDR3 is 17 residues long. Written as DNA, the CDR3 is TGCAGTGCTAGAAGTCACAGGGTAAGGGATGGCAATCAGCCCCAGCATTTT. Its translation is CSARSHRVRDGNQPQHF.

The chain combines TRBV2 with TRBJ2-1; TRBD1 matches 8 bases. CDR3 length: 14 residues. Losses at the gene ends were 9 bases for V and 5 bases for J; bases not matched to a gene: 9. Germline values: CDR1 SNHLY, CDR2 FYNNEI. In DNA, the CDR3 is TGTGCCAGTCTGACGAGGACAGGGAACAATGAGCAGTTCTTC. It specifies CASLTRTGNNEQFF.

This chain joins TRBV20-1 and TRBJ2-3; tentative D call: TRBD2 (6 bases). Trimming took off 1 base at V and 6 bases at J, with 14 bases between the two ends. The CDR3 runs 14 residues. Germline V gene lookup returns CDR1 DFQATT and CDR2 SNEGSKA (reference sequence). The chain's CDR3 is CSARAPGLGDTQYF. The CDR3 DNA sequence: TGCAGTGCTAGAGCCCCGGGACTGGGGGATACGCAGTATTTT.

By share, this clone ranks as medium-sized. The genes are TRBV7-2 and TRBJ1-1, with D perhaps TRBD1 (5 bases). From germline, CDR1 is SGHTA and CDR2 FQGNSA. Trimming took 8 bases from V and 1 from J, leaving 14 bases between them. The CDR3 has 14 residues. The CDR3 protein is CASQGHSSNTEAFF. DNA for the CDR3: TGTGCCAGCCAAGGACATTCTTCGAACACTGAAGCTTTCTTT.

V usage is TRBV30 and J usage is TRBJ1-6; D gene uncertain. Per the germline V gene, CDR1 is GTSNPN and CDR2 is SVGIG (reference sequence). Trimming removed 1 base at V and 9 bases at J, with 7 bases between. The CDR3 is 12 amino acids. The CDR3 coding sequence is TGTGCCTGGAGTGGAAAGAGTTCACCCCTCCACTTT. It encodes CAWSGKSSPLHF. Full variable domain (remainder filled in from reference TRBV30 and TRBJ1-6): SQTIHQWPATLVQPVGSPLSLECTVEGTSNPNLYWYRQAAGRGLQLLFYSVGIGQISSEVPQNLSASRPQDRQFILSSKKLLLSDSGFYLCAWSGKSSPLHFGNGTRLTVT.

For the CDR3, the DNA is TGTGCCAGCAGGACCGCCGCCAATGAGCAGTTCTTC. Amino acids: CASRTAANEQFF. The chain joins TRBV12-3 or TRBV12-4 to TRBJ2-1; D is unresolved. V lost 6 bases to trimming and J lost 6 bases, with 9 bases between them. This CDR3 contains 12 residues.

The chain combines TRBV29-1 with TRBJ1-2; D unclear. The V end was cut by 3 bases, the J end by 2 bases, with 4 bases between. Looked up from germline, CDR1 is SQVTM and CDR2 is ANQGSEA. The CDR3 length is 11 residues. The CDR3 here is CSVEGNYGYTF. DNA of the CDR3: TGCAGCGTTGAGGGGAACTATGGCTACACCTTC. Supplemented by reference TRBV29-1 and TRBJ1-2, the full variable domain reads SAVISQKPSRDICQRGTSLTIQCQVDSQVTMMFWYRQQPGQSLTLIATANQGSEATYESGFVIDKFPISRPNLTFSTLTVSNMSPEDSSIYLCSVEGNYGYTFGSGTRLTVV.

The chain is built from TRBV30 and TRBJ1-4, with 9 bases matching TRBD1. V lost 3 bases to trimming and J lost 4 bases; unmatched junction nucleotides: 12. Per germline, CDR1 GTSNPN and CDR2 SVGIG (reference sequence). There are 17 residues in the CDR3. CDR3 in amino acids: CAWRRRGTGPFNEKLFF. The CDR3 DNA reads TGTGCCTGGAGGAGGCGGGGGACAGGGCCTTTTAATGAAAAACTGTTTTTT.

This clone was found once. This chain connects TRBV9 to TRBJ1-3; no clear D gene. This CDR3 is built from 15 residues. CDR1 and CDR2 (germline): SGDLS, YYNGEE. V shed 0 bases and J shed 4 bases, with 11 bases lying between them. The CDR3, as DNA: TGTGCCAGCAGCGTAGACAAGGGAACCGGAAACACCATATATTTT. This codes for CASSVDKGTGNTIYF.

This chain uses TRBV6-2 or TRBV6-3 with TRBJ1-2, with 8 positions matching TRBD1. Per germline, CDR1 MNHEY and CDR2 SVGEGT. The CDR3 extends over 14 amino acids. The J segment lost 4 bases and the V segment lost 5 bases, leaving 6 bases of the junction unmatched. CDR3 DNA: TGTGCCAGCAGTGACCGGACAGGGAGCTATGGCTACACCTTC. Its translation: CASSDRTGSYGYTF.